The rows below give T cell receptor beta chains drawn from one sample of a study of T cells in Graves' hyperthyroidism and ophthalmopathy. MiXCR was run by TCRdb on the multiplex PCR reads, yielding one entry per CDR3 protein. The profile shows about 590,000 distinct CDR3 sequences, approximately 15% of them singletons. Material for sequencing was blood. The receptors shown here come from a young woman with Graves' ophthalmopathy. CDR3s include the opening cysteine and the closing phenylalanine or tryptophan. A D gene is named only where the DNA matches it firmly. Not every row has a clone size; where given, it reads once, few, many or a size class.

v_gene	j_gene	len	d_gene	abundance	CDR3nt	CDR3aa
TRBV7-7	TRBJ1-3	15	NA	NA	TGTGCTAGCAGGGCGGACCTAAGCTCTGGAAACACCATATATTTT	CASRADLSSGNTIYF
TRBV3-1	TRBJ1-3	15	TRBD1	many	TGTGCCAGCAGCCTCTCGACAGGGACTGGAAACACCATATATTTT	CASSLSTGTGNTIYF
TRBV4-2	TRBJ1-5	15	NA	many	TGTGCCAGCAGCCCATTTTTAGGGGTTAATCAGCCCCAGCATTTT	CASSPFLGVNQPQHF
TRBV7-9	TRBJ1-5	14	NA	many	TGTGCCAGCAGCTCCTTGAATAGCAATCAGCCCCAGCATTTT	CASSSLNSNQPQHF
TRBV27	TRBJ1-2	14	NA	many	TGTGCCAGCAGTCCACGGGATTTTAACTATGGCTACACCTTC	CASSPRDFNYGYTF
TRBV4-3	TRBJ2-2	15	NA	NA	TGCGCCAGCAGCCAAGCTAGTGGATTTGCCGGGGAGCTGTTTTTT	CASSQASGFAGELFF
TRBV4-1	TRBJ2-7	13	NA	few	TGCGCCAGCAGCCAAGTCGAAGCGGGCGAGCAGTACTTC	CASSQVEAGEQYF
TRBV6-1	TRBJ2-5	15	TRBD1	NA	TGTGCCAGCAGTCATCGGACAGGGGGCTTAGAGACCCAGTACTTC	CASSHRTGGLETQYF
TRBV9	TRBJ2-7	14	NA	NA	TGTGCCAGCGCGCCCTCGGGCTCCACCTACGAGCAGTACTTC	CASAPSGSTYEQYF
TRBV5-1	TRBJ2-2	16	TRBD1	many	TGCGCCAGCAGCCGGAGGGGGGACAGGGGCGACGGGGAGCTGTTTTTT	CASSRRGDRGDGELFF
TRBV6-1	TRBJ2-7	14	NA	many	TGTGCCAGCAGCCCGGGGGACACCCCCTACGAGCAGTACTTC	CASSPGDTPYEQYF
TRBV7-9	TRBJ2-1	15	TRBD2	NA	TGTGCCAGCAGCTCCGCTAGCGGGGGCTACAATGAGCAGTTCTTC	CASSSASGGYNEQFF
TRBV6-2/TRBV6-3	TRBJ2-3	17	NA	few	TGTGCCAGCAGTTTTAATCGAGCCCCCAGGAGGGGGGATACGCAGTATTTT	CASSFNRAPRRGDTQYF
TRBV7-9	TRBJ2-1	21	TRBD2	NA	TGTGCCAGCAGCTTAGGCAGGACTTTCAAACTAGCGCAGTTTTCCTACAATGAGCAGTTCTTC	CASSLGRTFKLAQFSYNEQFF
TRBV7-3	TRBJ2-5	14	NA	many	TGTGCCAGCAGCTTAGATAGCGCCCAAGAGACCCAGTACTTC	CASSLDSAQETQYF
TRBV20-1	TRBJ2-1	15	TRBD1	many	TGCAGTGCTAGAGAGGGGCAGGGGGCCTTCAATGAGCAGTTCTTC	CSAREGQGAFNEQFF
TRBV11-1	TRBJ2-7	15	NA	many	TGTGCCAGCACCCTCTCGGAGGCGGGACATGACGAGCAGTACTTC	CASTLSEAGHDEQYF
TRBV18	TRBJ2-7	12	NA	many	TGTGCCAGCTCACCACGCGCCTCCGAGCAGTACTTC	CASSPRASEQYF
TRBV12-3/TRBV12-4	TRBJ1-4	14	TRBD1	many	TGTGCCAGCAAGGCACAGGGGGCTAATGAAAAACTGTTTTTT	CASKAQGANEKLFF
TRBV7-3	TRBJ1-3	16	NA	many	TGTGCCAGCAGCTCAATTCCGGGCCGTACAAGAAACACCATATATTTT	CASSSIPGRTRNTIYF
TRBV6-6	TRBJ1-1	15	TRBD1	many	TGTGCCAGCAGTTACGGGACAGTTGGGAACACTGAAGCTTTCTTT	CASSYGTVGNTEAFF
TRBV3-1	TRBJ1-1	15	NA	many	TGTGCCAGCAGCCAAGAGAACACTCAAGGCACTGAAGCTTTCTTT	CASSQENTQGTEAFF
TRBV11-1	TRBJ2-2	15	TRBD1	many	TGTGCCAGCAGCTTAGGGACAGGGTCCGCCGGGGAGCTGTTTTTT	CASSLGTGSAGELFF
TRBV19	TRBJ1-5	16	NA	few	TGTGCCAGTAGTATTATTAGGGCACGAACGGATCAGCCCCAGCATTTT	CASSIIRARTDQPQHF
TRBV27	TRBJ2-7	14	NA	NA	TGTGCCAGCAGTTCCCGCCACCCCCACTACGAGCAGTACTTC	CASSSRHPHYEQYF
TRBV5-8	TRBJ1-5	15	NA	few	TGTGCCAGCAGCTTGGTGCAAAGGGACCTGGAGCCCCAGCATTTT	CASSLVQRDLEPQHF
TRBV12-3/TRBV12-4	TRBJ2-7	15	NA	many	TGTGCCAGCAGTCCCCACGCGGGCGGCTCCTACGAGCAGTACTTC	CASSPHAGGSYEQYF
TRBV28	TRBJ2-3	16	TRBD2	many	TGTGCCAGCAATCCAGCGGGAGGCGCACGTGCAGATACGCAGTATTTT	CASNPAGGARADTQYF
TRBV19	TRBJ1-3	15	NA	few	TGTGCCAGTAGTATGACACTGGCTTCTGGAAACACCATATATTTT	CASSMTLASGNTIYF
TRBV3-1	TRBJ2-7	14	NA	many	TGTGCCAGCAGCCATGGGTTGGGCTCCTACGAGCAGTACTTC	CASSHGLGSYEQYF
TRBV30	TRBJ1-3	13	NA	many	TGTGCCTGGATGGTCGGCTTTGGAAACACCATATATTTT	CAWMVGFGNTIYF
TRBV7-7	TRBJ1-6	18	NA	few	TGTGCTAGCAGCTTTAGGACACCTCTTTTGGAATATAATTCACCCCTCCACTTT	CASSFRTPLLEYNSPLHF
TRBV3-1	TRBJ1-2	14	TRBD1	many	TGTGCCAGCAGCCAAGGACAGGGGTCCCATGGCTACACCTTC	CASSQGQGSHGYTF
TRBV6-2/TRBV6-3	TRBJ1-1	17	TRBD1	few	TGTGCCAGCAGTTACGGGAGACAGGGGGCAGTCGACACTGAAGCTCTCTTT	CASSYGRQGAVDTEALF
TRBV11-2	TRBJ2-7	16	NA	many	TGTGCCAGCAGCTTAGATATGAGGGAGAGAGTGTACGAGCAGTACTTC	CASSLDMRERVYEQYF
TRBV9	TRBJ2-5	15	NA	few	TGTGCCAGCAGCGTAGGAGGTAGCGGCCAAGAGACCCAGTACTTC	CASSVGGSGQETQYF
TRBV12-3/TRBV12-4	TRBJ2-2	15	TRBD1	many	TGTGCCAGCAGTAGAGACAGGGGAAGCACCGGGGAGCTGTTTTTT	CASSRDRGSTGELFF
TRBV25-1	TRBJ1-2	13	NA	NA	TGTGCCAGCAGTGAATATCGAGGGTATGGCTACACCTTC	CASSEYRGYGYTF
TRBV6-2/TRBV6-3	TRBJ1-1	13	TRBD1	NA	TGTGCCATCAGGGGACAGGAGCGTGCTGAAGCTTTCTTT	CAIRGQERAEAFF
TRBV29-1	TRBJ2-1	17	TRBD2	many	TGCAGCGTTGAAGTCCGGGGGGTTGCAATCGCATACAATGAGCAGTTCTTC	CSVEVRGVAIAYNEQFF
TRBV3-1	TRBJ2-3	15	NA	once	TGTGCCAGCAGCCAAGATTGGGGTTCTACAGATACGCAGTATTTT	CASSQDWGSTDTQYF
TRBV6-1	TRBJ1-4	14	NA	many	TGTGCCAGCGGAGGCTGGGGAACTAATGAAAAACTGTTTTTT	CASGGWGTNEKLFF
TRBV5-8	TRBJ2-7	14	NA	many	TGTGCCAGCAGCCACCGGTCCACCCCCTACGAGCAGTACTTC	CASSHRSTPYEQYF
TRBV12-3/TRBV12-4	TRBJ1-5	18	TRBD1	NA	TGTGCCAGCAGTTTAAGGACAGGGGGCGTTAGGGTCGGTCAGCCCCAGCATTTT	CASSLRTGGVRVGQPQHF
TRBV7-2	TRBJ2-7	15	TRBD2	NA	TGTGCCAGCAGTATGGGACTAGCGGCAGAATGCGAGCAGTACTTC	CASSMGLAAECEQYF
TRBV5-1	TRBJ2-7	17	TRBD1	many	TGCGCCAGCAGCCCGGCTCTGGGCAGGGGGCTCTCCTACGAGCAGTACTTC	CASSPALGRGLSYEQYF
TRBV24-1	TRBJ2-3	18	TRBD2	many	TGTGCCACCAGTGAATTCCCGATAAGCGGGAGGCGCACAGATACGCAGTATTTT	CATSEFPISGRRTDTQYF
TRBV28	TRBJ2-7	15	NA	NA	TGTGCCAGCTCATCCCTAGCCTCCCGGCCGGGGGAGCAGTACTTC	CASSSLASRPGEQYF
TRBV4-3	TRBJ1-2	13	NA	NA	TGCGCCAGCAGCCAAGATGACCTTTATGGCTACACCTTC	CASSQDDLYGYTF
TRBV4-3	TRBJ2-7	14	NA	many	TGCGCCAGCAGCCATTCCCCCGGACACGACGAGCAGTACTTC	CASSHSPGHDEQYF
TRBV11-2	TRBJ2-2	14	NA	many	TGTGCCACAAGGCGCCAAACGAACACCGGGGAGCTGTTTTTT	CATRRQTNTGELFF